One and the same sample provided the 26 T cell receptor beta chains below, sequenced in a study of CD8+ T cells in alopecia areata. It was cDNA, reverse transcribed from extracted RNA, that served as the sequencing template. The data were produced by immunoSEQ multiplex PCR, yet TCRdb's version contains in-frame clones alone and is incomplete. The profile shows some 25,000 clones, around 56% of them singletons. Sequencing was carried out using NKG2D-high CD8+ T cells sorted from blood. The receptors come from a human donor with alopecia areata.

The V call is TRBV4-1, the J call TRBJ2-2; no clear D. V dropped 3 bases and J dropped 6 bases, with 5 bases sitting between them. This CDR3 has 12 amino acids. Germline CDR1 and CDR2: MGHRA and YSYEKL. The CDR3: CASSHGPGELFF. The CDR3 nucleotides are TGCGCCAGCAGCCACGGGCCCGGGGAGCTGTTTTTT.

V gene TRBV27 combines with J gene TRBJ2-7; TRBD1 matches at 8 bases. The CDR3 contains 14 residues. Germline V gene data show CDR1 as MNHEY and CDR2 as SMNVEV (reference sequence). V shed 3 bases and J 5 bases; nucleotides not matched to a gene: 6. The CDR3 DNA is TGTGCCAGCAGTTTGGTACAGGGGGTCCACGAGCAGTACTTC. This gives the protein CASSLVQGVHEQYF.

The chain is built from TRBV28 and TRBJ2-5; a possible D gene is TRBD1 (5 bases). Trimming shortened V by 2 bases and J by 1 base, and 14 bases separated the two germline ends. Germline V lookup: CDR1 MDHEN, CDR2 SYDVKM. This CDR3 is 16 amino acids long. The CDR3 spells CASSLLIQGPQETQYF. In nucleotides, the CDR3 is TGTGCCAGCAGTTTACTCATTCAGGGCCCCCAAGAGACCCAGTACTTC.

The chain joins TRBV2 to TRBJ2-7; D possibly corresponds to TRBD1 (6 bases). The CDR3 runs 11 residues. Germline V CDR1 and CDR2: SNHLY, FYNNEI. Trimming took 8 bases from V and 4 from J, leaving 9 bases between them. The CDR3, as DNA: TGTGCCAGCCGGACAGTGTACGAGCAGTACTTC. This sequence encodes CASRTVYEQYF.

The chain joins TRBV7-9 to TRBJ1-1, with D uncertain. This CDR3 contains 13 residues. In germline, CDR1 is SEHNR, CDR2 FQNEAQ (reference sequence). Trimming left V 5 bases short and J 5 bases short, with 12 bases between. The CDR3 DNA reads TGTGCCAGCAGCCCGTCGACGAGGACTGAAGCTTTCTTT. It codes for CASSPSTRTEAFF.

To note about this clone: Other DNA sequences in this specimen translate into the identical CDR3. CDR3 in amino acids: CASSTTSGSFDEQYF. The DNA of the CDR3 is TGTGCCAGTAGTACGACTAGCGGGAGTTTCGACGAGCAGTACTTC. The chain is built from TRBV19 and TRBJ2-7, with 12 nucleotides matching TRBD2. The length of the CDR3 is 15 residues. Per the germline V gene, CDR1 is LNHDA and CDR2 is SQIVND (reference sequence). V shed 4 bases, J shed 5 bases, and the junction held 6 bases outside the gene matches. The variable domain in full, with the rest retrieved from reference TRBV19 and TRBJ2-7, is DGGITQSPKYLFRKEGQNVTLSCEQNLNHDAMYWYRQDPGQGLRLIYYSQIVNDFQKGDIAEGYSVSREKKESFPLTVTSAQKNPTAFYLCASSTTSGSFDEQYFGPGTRLTVT.

This rearrangement joins TRBV4-1 to TRBJ2-1; D is uncertain. V gave up 1 base and J gave up 6 bases, with 7 bases separating them. The length of the CDR3 is 13 residues. Germline values: CDR1 MGHRA, CDR2 YSYEKL. Written as DNA, the CDR3 is TGCGCCAGCAGCCAAGCCCGGAGCAATGAGCAGTTCTTC. As protein: CASSQARSNEQFF.

This clone came up a few times. The chain recombines TRBV6-1 with TRBJ2-5, with no clear D. Germline V gene sequence: CDR1 MNHNS, CDR2 SASEGT. Between the trimmed V and J ends, which lost 5 bases and 5 bases, there was a span of 6 bases. The CDR3 extends over 11 amino acids. As DNA, the CDR3 is TGTGCCAGCAGTTACCTCGAGACCCAGTACTTC. Its translation is CASSYLETQYF.

This clone appeared a few times. The rearrangement joins TRBV29-1 to TRBJ1-4, with no clear D. The germline V gene encodes CDR1 SQVTM and CDR2 ANQGSEA. This CDR3 comprises 10 residues. The V end was cut by 7 bases, the J end by 11 bases, with 11 bases between. The CDR3 spells CSAGQGKLFF. CDR3 DNA sequence: TGCAGCGCCGGCCAAGGGAAACTGTTTTTT.

The DNA of the CDR3 is TGTGCCAGCAGTATTACAGGGATTTGGAATGGCTACACCTTC. Amino acid sequence: CASSITGIWNGYTF. The genes are TRBV28 and TRBJ1-2, with a possible D match to TRBD1 (6 bases). The germline CDR1 and CDR2 sequences are MDHEN and SYDVKM. Trimming removed 5 bases from V and 6 bases from J, with 16 bases in between. This CDR3 has 14 residues.

This clone was seen only a few times. This chain joins TRBV29-1 and TRBJ2-1; TRBD2 matches at 9 bases. V trimming: 2 bases; J trimming: 8 bases; junction bases outside the gene matches: 4. This CDR3 region has 13 residues. Germline-derived CDR1 and CDR2 are SQVTM and ANQGSEA. The CDR3 here is CSVELAGDYEQFF. The CDR3 DNA follows: TGCAGCGTTGAATTAGCGGGAGATTATGAGCAGTTCTTC.

This chain joins TRBV9 and TRBJ2-7, with unresolved D. V was pared by 0 bases and J by 2 bases, with 9 bases between. The CDR3 has 14 residues. Germline CDR1 reads SGDLS; CDR2 reads YYNGEE. The CDR3 sequence: CASSVGIAAYEQYF. The DNA for the CDR3 is TGTGCCAGCAGCGTAGGTATTGCCGCCTACGAGCAGTACTTC.

The J gene is TRBJ1-1, the V gene TRBV29-1; a possible D gene is TRBD1 (5 bases). The CDR3 runs to 11 residues. Trimming pared 1 base from V and 6 bases from J, leaving 6 bases between. Germline V CDR1 and CDR2: SQVTM, ANQGSEA. CDR3 coding DNA: TGCAGCGTTGAAGGGGGGTCTGAAGCTTTCTTT. Encoded protein: CSVEGGSEAFF.

This clone has a handful of counts. The chain has TRBV13 and TRBJ2-7; D uncertain. CDR3 length: 12 residues. The germline V gene encodes CDR1 PRHDT and CDR2 FYEKMQ (reference sequence). V dropped 0 bases and J dropped 3 bases, with 3 bases sitting between them. This CDR3 is CASSLGGYEQYF. CDR3 nucleotide sequence: TGTGCCAGCAGCTTAGGAGGCTACGAGCAGTACTTC.

This chain joins TRBV27 and TRBJ1-2, with D possibly TRBD1 on 6 matching bases. The V gene lost 5 bases and the J gene lost 7 bases, with 17 bases spanning the gap. This CDR3 contains 14 residues. The germline V gene has CDR1 MNHEY and CDR2 SMNVEV (reference sequence). The CDR3 region has the DNA TGTGCCAGCAGTCGACCGGACAGACGGGGTGGCTACACCTTC. Translated, it gives CASSRPDRRGGYTF.

The chain combines TRBV19 with TRBJ2-1, with 7 positions matching TRBD2. This CDR3 contains 14 residues. Losses at the gene ends were 7 bases for V and 0 bases for J; bases not matched to a gene: 3. The germline V gene has CDR1 LNHDA and CDR2 SQIVND (reference sequence). The CDR3 here is CASKPSGSYNEQFF. The DNA of the CDR3 is TGTGCCAGTAAGCCTAGCGGCTCCTACAATGAGCAGTTCTTC. The entire variable domain, with the rest obtained from reference TRBV19 and TRBJ2-1, is as follows: DGGITQSPKYLFRKEGQNVTLSCEQNLNHDAMYWYRQDPGQGLRLIYYSQIVNDFQKGDIAEGYSVSREKKESFPLTVTSAQKNPTAFYLCASKPSGSYNEQFFGPGTRLTVL.

The chain has TRBV4-1 and TRBJ1-1, with unresolved D. This CDR3 region has 16 residues. From germline, CDR1 is MGHRA and CDR2 YSYEKL. V lost 0 bases and J lost 3, with 14 bases in between. CDR3 sequence reads: CASSQEKQAVDTEAFF. In DNA form, the CDR3 reads TGCGCCAGCAGCCAAGAAAAGCAGGCGGTGGACACTGAAGCTTTCTTT.

The chain couples TRBV7-9 to TRBJ1-5; D might be TRBD1 (5 bases). The CDR3 runs 14 residues. Looked up from germline, CDR1 is SEHNR and CDR2 is FQNEAQ (reference sequence). Trimming pared 4 bases from V and 2 bases from J, leaving 9 bases between. The CDR3 DNA reads TGTGCCAGCAGCTCTGACAGTGGCAATCAGCCCCAGCATTTT. It is translated as CASSSDSGNQPQHF. The entire variable domain, with the rest obtained from reference TRBV7-9 and TRBJ1-5, is as follows: DTGVSQNPRHKITKRGQNVTFRCDPISEHNRLYWYRQTLGQGPEFLTYFQNEAQLEKSRLLSDRFSAERPKGSFSTLEIQRTEQGDSAMYLCASSSDSGNQPQHFGDGTRLSIL.

CDR3 region: CSVPDNYGYTF. In nucleotides, the CDR3 is TGCAGCGTTCCGGACAATTATGGCTACACCTTC. The rearrangement joins TRBV29-1 to TRBJ1-2, with a weak D call TRBD1 (5 bases). Germline values: CDR1 SQVTM, CDR2 ANQGSEA. The CDR3 totals 11 residues. V gave up 5 bases and J gave up 5 bases, with 9 bases separating them.

This clone appeared a few times. The chain combines TRBV7-9 with TRBJ2-1, with 10 bases fitting TRBD2. The V gene end was trimmed by 8 bases and the J gene end by 3 bases; junction bases not matched to a gene: 7. The CDR3 contains 15 residues. Germline values: CDR1 SEHNR, CDR2 FQNEAQ (reference sequence). The CDR3 sequence: CASEAPSGSYNEQFF. CDR3 bases: TGTGCCAGCGAGGCCCCTAGCGGGAGCTACAATGAGCAGTTCTTC.

This clone was seen more than once but under ten times. The chain combines TRBV28 with TRBJ1-5, with 8 nucleotides matching TRBD1. This CDR3 has 16 residues. V was clipped by 1 base and J by 4 bases; unmatched bases: 6. Germline CDR1 MDHEN, CDR2 SYDVKM. For the CDR3, the DNA is TGTGCCAGCAGTTTATCTAGGACAGGGTTTAATCAGCCCCAGCATTTT. It is translated as CASSLSRTGFNQPQHF.

V gene TRBV9 combines with J gene TRBJ2-2; D is possibly TRBD1 or TRBD2 (6 bases each). From germline, CDR1 is SGDLS and CDR2 YYNGEE. The CDR3 contains 14 residues. V was shortened by 3 bases and J by 7 bases, with 13 bases between the two germline ends. The CDR3 protein is CASSGGGGGGELFF. The DNA of the CDR3 is TGTGCCAGCAGCGGAGGAGGGGGTGGCGGGGAGCTGTTTTTT.

The genes are TRBV5-6 and TRBJ1-2; TRBD1 matches 7 bases. Germline CDR1 reads SGHDT; CDR2 reads YYEEEE. After removal of 6 bases from V and 3 bases from J, the junction contained 8 bases not matched to a gene. The CDR3 is 14 residues long. The DNA for the CDR3 is TGTGCCAGCAACGTCCAGGGGGAAGACTATGGCTACACCTTC. Translated: CASNVQGEDYGYTF.

The chain is built from TRBV27 and TRBJ2-7; 11 nucleotides match TRBD2. Unmatched junction bases numbered 6, after V lost 6 bases and J lost 2 bases. The CDR3 loop spans 15 amino acids. CDR1 is MNHEY, CDR2 SMNVEV, per germline (reference sequence). The CDR3 nucleotides are TGTGCCAGCAGCCTGACTAGCGGGAAAACCTACGAGCAGTACTTC. Translated: CASSLTSGKTYEQYF.

This chain joins TRBV5-6 and TRBJ2-7; TRBD2 agrees at 11 bases. The CDR3 runs to 17 residues. From germline, CDR1 is SGHDT and CDR2 YYEEEE. Trimming took 0 bases from V and 4 from J; bases not matched to a gene: 9. The CDR3 protein is CASSLGPSGRFFYEQYF. The DNA for the CDR3 is TGTGCCAGCAGCTTGGGTCCTAGCGGGAGGTTCTTTTACGAGCAGTACTTC.

CDR3 DNA: TGTGCCAGCGGGGGGGGCGAGTGTTCCACTGAAGCTTTCTTT. This translates into CASGGGECSTEAFF. The chain uses TRBV19 and TRBJ1-1, with D possibly TRBD1 on 6 matching bases. Germline CDR1 LNHDA, CDR2 SQIVND (reference sequence). V lost 9 bases to trimming and J lost 4 bases, with 18 bases between them. This CDR3 has 14 residues.